This entry concerns a single TCR beta chain. The antigen it binds to is not known. No base-level quality is on record; no much larger clone is a single base apart. Trimming costs V 2 bases and J 5 bases, and their ends lie 6 bases apart. Per the germline V gene (reference sequence), SEHNR is the CDR1 and FQNEAQ is the CDR2. Spanning cysteine to phenylalanine, the CDR3 consists of 13 amino acids. CDR3 DNA only is kept here, 39 bases in frame from base 1. The donors belonged to the validation cohort of over a hundred subjects, which was separate from the roughly 670-subject first cohort. The library was obtained by the immunoSEQ multiplex PCR assay. As for how the authors treated the data: A statistical classification framework was built to diagnose cytomegalovirus status from the catalog of TCR beta chain sequences. In TCRdb, the immuneACCESS table is reduced to in-frame sequences with V and J assigned. These tables do not hold every clone; where another copy was compared, an unresolved V gene accounts for under half, and the others remain unexplained. The V and J calls and the clone size are those of that table, but D and trimming were determined from the DNA. This sample lists under 85,000 clones; 94% were detected once. Approximately 2.1% of the sample is held by the ten biggest clonotypes.

The record originates from a study of cytomegalovirus exposure and HLA in healthy donors (dated by TCRdb to 2016 to 2017). Background on the whole study: A later analysis indicated that the roughly 120 validation repertoires were generated on the platform also employed for the roughly 730 repertoires of the first cohort. The aim of the study was to test whether cataloging public T cell receptors could identify signatures of past pathogen exposure. In addition to the first cohort of hundreds of subjects, a separate validation cohort of approximately 130 different subjects was used. To predict cytomegalovirus infection status, the study brought together high-throughput TCR immunosequencing, statistical association of individual TCRs with disease status, and machine learning. Overall study outcomes, separate from this receptor: The study gave a list of some 150 TCR beta chains associated with cytomegalovirus. In both the original and validation cohorts, the classifier was reported to diagnose cytomegalovirus status with high specificity and sensitivity. The authors suggested that the approach could potentially be generalized to other disease states and immunological phenotypes. In vitro tests confirmed that a few of the cytomegalovirus-associated TCR beta chains recognize cytomegalovirus antigens. A later analysis lacked HLA typing for the validation cohort, so it scored co-occurrence in that cohort across all 120 or so repertoires. In a later analysis, TCRs clustered in the first cohort were found to also tend to co-occur in the approximately 120 validation repertoires, with over 90% of cluster scores above 0. While some public TCRs were present in many individuals, most TCR sequences turned up only very rarely across donors.

Material for sequencing was PBMCs. The receptor was isolated from a woman between 18 and 29 years old in good health and CMV-seronegative. This sequence uses TRBV7-9 and TRBJ1-4; no D gene call is confident. CDR3 sequence: CASSLTENEKLFF. Here is the DNA: TGTGCCAGCAGCTTAACAGAGAATGAAAAACTGTTTTTT.